This TCR beta chain originates from a study of T-cell memory formation after mild COVID-19. On the study more broadly: The study found TCR clusters largely donor specific. The study's findings and limits: Clones contracting over day 15 to 85 were CD4/CD8 balanced, with later expanders leaning CD4+. Among CD4+ contracting clones, most were CM and EM, and CD8+ ones EMRA.

From 5'RACE with constant-segment primers came TCR alpha and TCR beta cDNA libraries that carried sample barcodes and UMIs. TCRdb itself ran the 5' RACE reads through MiXCR, one entry per CDR3 protein. The data contain just over 60,000 distinct CDR3 sequences, 9.3% of them singletons. The germline gives CDR1 SGHRS, CDR2 YFSETQ. The CDR3 totals 13 residues. Trimming stripped 3 bases from V and 7 bases from J, with 13 bases between. A word on this clonotype: Antigen unknown.

The chain links TRBV5-1 to TRBJ2-5, with D perhaps matching TRBD2 (5 bases). The source of this sequence is a man between 18 and 35 years old who had mild COVID-19 (a few samples of this study predate the infection). Cell type and time point are not known. Material for sequencing was PBMCs or a T cell subset sorted from them (not recorded which). CDR3 region: CASSYGREGTQYF. DNA for the CDR3: TGCGCCAGCAGCTATGGCCGGGAAGGGACCCAGTACTTC.